This T cell receptor (beta chain) is from a study of blood T cells in healthy people across ages. The trim removed 6 bases at V and 2 bases at J, leaving 11 bases unmatched. Germline assignment: CDR1 SEHNR and CDR2 FQNEAQ (reference sequence). CDR3 length: 17 residues. The use of a sample-barcoded 5' primer and a J-beta primer mix characterized a second PCR of roughly 7 to 11 cycles. At least 2.5 million CDR3-containing paired-end reads were obtained per sample. TCRdb itself ran the 5' RACE reads through MiXCR, one entry per CDR3 protein. The sample yields over a million distinct CDR3 sequences, around 27% seen once. These data were also reused for a study on T cells of mothers and their children.

The clonotype comes from a girl aged 2-10 years in good health. The chain recombines TRBV7-9 with TRBJ2-3; 10 bases match TRBD2. The source material was blood. In nucleotides, the CDR3 is TGTGCCAGCAGTATCTCTAGCGGGGGCCGTGACACAGATACGCAGTATTTT. Its translation: CASSISSGGRDTDTQYF. The whole variable domain, remainder taken from reference TRBV7-9 and TRBJ2-3, is DTGVSQNPRHKITKRGQNVTFRCDPISEHNRLYWYRQTLGQGPEFLTYFQNEAQLEKSRLLSDRFSAERPKGSFSTLEIQRTEQGDSAMYLCASSISSGGRDTDTQYFGPGTRLTVL.